This T cell receptor (beta chain) was recorded in a study of cytomegalovirus exposure and HLA in healthy donors. CDR3 size: 16 residues. V dropped 6 bases and J dropped 0 bases, with 15 bases sitting between them. CDR1 is SNHLY, CDR2 FYNNEI, per germline. The PCR used 60 Vbeta and 13 Jbeta primers. Some clones are missing from TCRdb's copy, which holds only in-frame ones; the method was immunoSEQ multiplex PCR. The sample carries approximately 120,000 clones, around 86% recorded once. The origin of this receptor is a woman aged 25-40 years in good health and CMV-seronegative. What was sequenced was PBMCs. The chain combines TRBV2 with TRBJ1-3; the D gene is possibly TRBD1 (5 bases). CDR3 bases: TGTGCCAGCAGAGCCACCGACAGATTCTCTGGAAACACCATATATTTT. Amino acids: CASRATDRFSGNTIYF.